This TCR beta chain comes out of a study of cytomegalovirus exposure and HLA in healthy donors. About the research overall: The same platform as the 500 to 700 first-cohort repertoires was used for the 120 or so validation repertoires, a later analysis reported.

Trimming took off 6 bases at V and 6 bases at J, with 17 bases between the two ends. The CDR3 covers 14 residues. Germline loops: CDR1 MNHEY, CDR2 SVGAGI. Sequencing used immunoSEQ multiplex PCR; TCRdb keeps in-frame clones, though not all of them. The sample carries approximately 82,000 clones, around 95% recorded once. As regards this clone: What it recognizes is unknown.

Overall study results and limits: Cytomegalovirus status, reportedly, was diagnosed with high specificity and sensitivity by the classifier. It was confirmed in vitro that a few of the CMV-associated chains were specific for CMV antigens. First-cohort TCR clusters were later found to tend to co-occur in the 120 or so validation repertoires.

This receptor was taken from a woman aged 18-30 years in good health and CMV-seronegative. The sample comprised PBMCs. The J gene is TRBJ2-5, the V gene TRBV6-5; tentative D call: TRBD2 (6 bases). This CDR3 is CASSPLGREQTQYF. The CDR3 DNA reads TGTGCCAGCAGCCCCTTGGGGCGGGAACAGACCCAGTACTTC.